These 3 T cell receptor beta chains were all obtained from the same sample, sequenced in a study of blood T cell repertoires in COVID-19. Repertoires were generated with immunoSEQ multiplex PCR, while TCRdb's copy carries only in-frame clones and drops some. The sample yields about 530,000 clones, about 89% seen once. The material sequenced was peripheral blood. The origin of the receptors is a woman aged 45-65 years with COVID-19, enrolled during active disease.

This clone was observed a handful of times. The V and J genes are TRBV19 and TRBJ1-6; a possible D gene is TRBD1 (6 bases). Germline V gives CDR1 LNHDA, CDR2 SQIVND (reference sequence). The CDR3 contains 14 residues. Deletions cut 4 bases from V and 10 bases from J, with 14 bases between. CDR3 in DNA: TGTGCCAGTAGTACCGGACAGTTTGGATCACCCCTCCACTTT. Amino acids: CASSTGQFGSPLHF.

The chain links TRBV24-1 to TRBJ1-1; D is possibly TRBD1 (6 bases). This CDR3 comprises 14 residues. The V gene lost 4 bases and the J gene lost 5 bases, with 13 bases spanning the gap. In germline, CDR1 is KGHDR, CDR2 SFDVKD. The CDR3 DNA reads as TGTGCCACCAGTGAGCCAGGGGAAGGGACTGAAGCTTTCTTT. Its translation: CATSEPGEGTEAFF.

This clone occurred a few times. This chain links TRBV24-1 with TRBJ1-3; a weak D match, TRBD1 (6 bases). Germline V gene data show CDR1 as KGHDR and CDR2 as SFDVKD. V shed 7 bases and J shed 0 bases, with 12 bases lying between them. The CDR3 is made up of 15 amino acids. Written as DNA, the CDR3 is TGTGCCACCAGCGTGACAGGCCCCTCTGGAAACACCATATATTTT. Amino acids: CATSVTGPSGNTIYF.